These 32 T cell receptor beta chains were all obtained from the same sample, sequenced in a study of blood T cell repertoires in COVID-19. TCRdb's table, derived via immunoSEQ multiplex PCR, lists solely in-frame clones and lacks some. The sample holds roughly 280,000 clones; around 84% are singletons and the top ten take 4% to 4.5%. The source material was peripheral blood. The receptors stem from a man in his sixties with acute or convalescent COVID-19.

The rearrangement uses TRBV7-9 and TRBJ2-2, with D maybe TRBD1 (6 bases). This CDR3 has 14 residues. Per the germline V gene, CDR1 is SEHNR and CDR2 is FQNEAQ (reference sequence). The V end lost 5 bases, the J end lost 1 base, and 8 bases lay between the germline ends. This CDR3 reads CASSRGQNTGELFF. The DNA of the CDR3 is TGTGCCAGCAGCCGGGGACAGAACACCGGGGAGCTGTTTTTT.

This chain uses TRBV3-1 (or the pseudogene TRBV3-2) with TRBJ2-1; tentative D call: TRBD1 (6 bases). CDR1 LGHDT and CDR2 YNNKEL come from the germline V gene (reference sequence). V lost 4 bases and J 6 bases, leaving 10 bases between the germline ends. This CDR3 contains 13 residues. This CDR3 reads CASSRATGNEQFF. The CDR3 DNA is TGTGCCAGCAGCCGGGCGACAGGCAATGAGCAGTTCTTC.

This clone was recorded only once. The V call is TRBV7-8, the J call TRBJ2-5; D gene ambiguous. Germline assignment: CDR1 SGHVS and CDR2 FQNEAQ. CDR3 size: 14 residues. Trimming cost V 1 base and J 0 bases, with 6 bases left between them. The CDR3 loop reads CASSLDNNQETQYF. CDR3 nucleotide sequence: TGTGCCAGCAGCTTAGATAACAACCAAGAGACCCAGTACTTC.

This chain uses TRBV5-1 with TRBJ2-7, with D possibly matching TRBD1 (6 bases). This CDR3 region has 14 residues. CDR1 is SGHRS and CDR2 is YFSETQ in the germline V gene. Trimming took 3 bases from V and 5 from J, leaving 15 bases between them. The CDR3 bases are TGCGCCAGCAGCTCAGGGGTTCGGTCACACGAGCAGTACTTC. Residues: CASSSGVRSHEQYF.

This chain joins TRBV7-8 and TRBJ1-1; 9 bases agree with TRBD1. This CDR3 region has 12 residues. Losses at the gene ends were 5 bases for V and 8 bases for J; bases not matched to a gene: 3. Germline V CDR1 and CDR2: SGHVS, FQNEAQ. The CDR3 region is CASSQDRGEAFF. In DNA, the CDR3 is TGTGCCAGCAGCCAGGACAGGGGAGAAGCTTTCTTT.

This clone showed up just a few times. This chain links TRBV28 with TRBJ2-5, with 8 bases that match TRBD2. Germline CDR1 is MDHEN and CDR2 is SYDVKM. CDR3 length: 15 residues. V gave up 7 bases and J gave up 4 bases; unmatched junction bases: 11. CDR3 nucleotides: TGTGCCAGCATTTCCATCACCGGGACTAGAGAGACCCAGTACTTC. Amino acids: CASISITGTRETQYF.

This clone was counted only a few times. The chain links TRBV7-2 to TRBJ2-3, with D uncertain. V was trimmed by 4 bases and J by 0 bases, leaving 8 bases between them. The CDR3 length is 14 residues. Looked up from germline, CDR1 is SGHTA and CDR2 is FQGNSA. The CDR3 loop is CASSSALSTDTQYF. DNA for the CDR3: TGTGCCAGCAGCTCTGCACTAAGCACAGATACGCAGTATTTT.

J is TRBJ2-4 and V is TRBV7-6, with 8 bases aligning to TRBD1. Looked up from germline, CDR1 is SGHVS and CDR2 is FNYEAQ. J gave up 4 bases and V 2 bases, and 1 base lay outside the gene matches. The CDR3 runs 14 residues. CDR3 sequence (DNA): TGTGCCAGCAGCTTAACAGGGGGTAAAAACATTCAGTACTTC. This gives the protein CASSLTGGKNIQYF.

The gene calls are TRBV19 and TRBJ1-5, with 8 bases that match TRBD1. With V trimmed by 4 bases and J by 4 bases, 15 bases remained unmatched. CDR3 size: 18 residues. Germline V gene sequence: CDR1 LNHDA, CDR2 SQIVND (reference sequence). The CDR3 coding sequence is TGTGCCAGTAGTACCGCCGACAGGGGAAATATACGAAATCAGCCCCAGCATTTT. It yields the protein CASSTADRGNIRNQPQHF.

The chain links TRBV25-1 to TRBJ2-2; 9 nucleotides agree with TRBD2. V lost 4 bases and J lost 2; bases outside the gene matches: 11. The V gene's germline CDR1 is MGHDK and CDR2 SYGVNS. The CDR3 loop spans 18 amino acids. This CDR3 is CASSAPNAGGINTGELFF. DNA of the CDR3: TGTGCCAGCAGTGCCCCGAATGCGGGGGGGATAAACACCGGGGAGCTGTTTTTT.

The chain couples TRBV2 to TRBJ1-2, with 7 positions matching TRBD1. Unmatched junction bases numbered 3, after V lost 7 bases and J lost 4 bases. This CDR3 is built from 12 residues. CDR1 and CDR2 (germline): SNHLY, FYNNEI. The CDR3 reads CASKQGFYGYTF. DNA of the CDR3: TGTGCCAGCAAACAGGGGTTCTATGGCTACACCTTC.

In this sample, this clone turned up once. The chain couples TRBV18 to TRBJ2-5; tentative D call: TRBD1 (6 bases). The V end was cut by 1 base, the J end by 0 bases, with 12 bases between. This CDR3 spans 16 amino acids. CDR1 is KGHSH, CDR2 LQKENI, per germline. The CDR3 DNA is TGTGCCAGCTCACCACGGACAGATCTTAACCAAGAGACCCAGTACTTC. Residues: CASSPRTDLNQETQYF.

The chain uses TRBV2 and TRBJ2-1; possibly TRBD2 for D (5 bases). The CDR3 extends over 13 amino acids. In germline, CDR1 is SNHLY, CDR2 FYNNEI. The V gene lost 3 bases and the J gene lost 6 bases, with 9 bases spanning the gap. The CDR3 is CASSEDWRNEQFF. In nucleotides, the CDR3 is TGTGCCAGCAGTGAGGACTGGCGCAATGAGCAGTTCTTC.

The chain has TRBV28 and TRBJ2-1; D is ambiguous. Trimming removed 5 bases from V and 8 bases from J, with 13 bases in between. The CDR3 length is 13 residues. Germline V gives CDR1 MDHEN, CDR2 SYDVKM. The CDR3 reads CASSPHGWHEQFF. DNA for the CDR3: TGTGCCAGCAGTCCCCACGGGTGGCATGAGCAGTTCTTC.

This chain's CDR3 is CASSLGGNTEAFF. Written as DNA, the CDR3 is TGTGCCAGCAGCTTAGGAGGGAACACTGAAGCTTTCTTT. V and J are TRBV5-8 and TRBJ1-1; D remains ambiguous. V was cut by 2 bases and J by 1 base, with 6 bases left in between. Per the germline V gene, CDR1 is SGHTS and CDR2 is YDEGEE. This CDR3 spans 13 amino acids.

The rearrangement uses TRBV5-1 and TRBJ2-5, with 9 positions matching TRBD2. V lost 4 bases and J lost 3; bases outside the gene matches: 4. The germline gives CDR1 SGHRS, CDR2 YFSETQ. The CDR3 is made up of 14 amino acids. In DNA, the CDR3 is TGCGCCAGCAGCCCGGAGCGGGGGGAAGAGACCCAGTACTTC. It encodes CASSPERGEETQYF. Variable domain in full (rest from reference TRBV5-1 and TRBJ2-5): KAGVTQTPRYLIKTRGQQVTLSCSPISGHRSVSWYQQTPGQGLQFLFEYFSETQRNKGNFPGRFSGRQFSNSRSEMNVSTLELGDSALYLCASSPERGEETQYFGPGTRLLVL.

This sequence joins TRBV2 and TRBJ2-1; 11 bases are a match to TRBD2. The trim removed 5 bases at V and 7 bases at J, leaving 4 bases unmatched. The CDR3 runs to 14 residues. Per germline, CDR1 SNHLY and CDR2 FYNNEI. The CDR3 here is CASSPGLADNEQFF. CDR3 nucleotides: TGTGCCAGCAGTCCGGGACTAGCGGATAATGAGCAGTTCTTC. The complete variable domain, with remaining parts taken from reference TRBV2 and TRBJ2-1, reads EPEVTQTPSHQVTQMGQEVILRCVPISNHLYFYWYRQILGQKVEFLVSFYNNEISEKSEIFDDQFSVERPDGSNFTLKIRSTKLEDSAMYFCASSPGLADNEQFFGPGTRLTVL.

The rearrangement links TRBV19 to TRBJ1-6; 8 bases fit TRBD1. Germline V gene lookup returns CDR1 LNHDA and CDR2 SQIVND (reference sequence). V shed 9 bases and J 6 bases; nucleotides not matched to a gene: 7. This CDR3 region has 14 residues. CDR3 protein: CASLGQGINSPLHF. CDR3 coding DNA: TGTGCCAGCCTAGGACAGGGCATTAATTCACCCCTCCACTTT.

This clone was seen a handful of times. This sequence joins TRBV28 and TRBJ2-7, with a weak D call TRBD2 (5 bases). V was trimmed by 6 bases and J by 2 bases, leaving 14 bases between them. In germline, CDR1 is MDHEN, CDR2 SYDVKM. The CDR3 has 14 amino acids. CDR3 loop: CASRLTGITYEQYF. The CDR3 nucleotides are TGTGCCAGCAGGCTAACCGGGATTACCTACGAGCAGTACTTC.

The V gene is TRBV25-1, the J gene TRBJ1-1; perhaps TRBD1 as D (5 bases). The V gene's germline CDR1 is MGHDK and CDR2 SYGVNS. The CDR3 loop spans 15 amino acids. Trimming left V 7 bases short and J 3 bases short, with 18 bases between. The CDR3 DNA follows: TGTGCCAGCAACAAGGGCCTCGGGGGGGACACTGAAGCTTTCTTT. Translation gives CASNKGLGGDTEAFF.

This clone has a single count. This rearrangement joins TRBV7-8 to TRBJ1-2, with 8 bases fitting TRBD1. This CDR3 has 14 amino acids. CDR1 is SGHVS and CDR2 is FQNEAQ in the germline V gene. Trimming at V came to 5 bases and at J to 2 bases, leaving 4 bases not matched to a gene. CDR3 sequence: CASSLGQGNYGYTF. CDR3 nucleotide sequence: TGTGCCAGCAGCCTCGGACAGGGAAACTATGGCTACACCTTC.

V is TRBV27 and J is TRBJ2-7; 7 nucleotides agree with TRBD2. Germline CDR1 reads MNHEY; CDR2 reads SMNVEV (reference sequence). There are 13 residues in the CDR3. The J segment lost 1 base and the V segment lost 7 bases, leaving 4 bases of the junction unmatched. This CDR3 is CASTGDYSYEQYF. The DNA of the CDR3 is TGTGCCAGCACCGGGGACTATTCCTACGAGCAGTACTTC.

The chain combines TRBV5-1 with TRBJ2-7, with D hard to call. Trimming removed 0 bases from V and 1 base from J, with 8 bases in between. Germline lookup yields CDR1 SGHRS and CDR2 YFSETQ. The length of the CDR3 is 14 residues. CDR3: CASSLGQESYEQYF. In DNA, the CDR3 is TGCGCCAGCAGCTTGGGCCAGGAATCCTACGAGCAGTACTTC. Full variable domain (rest looked up from reference TRBV5-1 and TRBJ2-7): KAGVTQTPRYLIKTRGQQVTLSCSPISGHRSVSWYQQTPGQGLQFLFEYFSETQRNKGNFPGRFSGRQFSNSRSEMNVSTLELGDSALYLCASSLGQESYEQYFGPGTRLTVT.

The chain has TRBV18 and TRBJ1-2, with a tentative D call TRBD1 (6 bases). The CDR3 is 14 residues long. Germline lookup yields CDR1 KGHSH and CDR2 LQKENI. Trimming removed 1 base from V and 6 bases from J, with 12 bases in between. As DNA, the CDR3 is TGTGCCAGCTCACCACTGGCCAGGGGCGATGGCTACACCTTC. This sequence encodes CASSPLARGDGYTF.

The table lists this clone with a count of one. The chain couples TRBV28 to TRBJ1-2, with 7 bases identical to TRBD1. V was pared by 4 bases and J by 7 bases, with 12 bases of the junction left unmatched. CDR1 and CDR2 from the germline V gene are MDHEN and SYDVKM. The CDR3 spans 15 residues. The CDR3, as DNA: TGTGCCAGCAGTTCACCGGGGCAGGGGGTTCGTGGCTACACCTTC. Amino acids: CASSSPGQGVRGYTF.

This clone has a single count. The CDR3 DNA reads as TGTGCCTGGACTATCACAGATACGCAGTATTTT. Protein: CAWTITDTQYF. V and J are TRBV30 and TRBJ2-3, with D hard to call. This CDR3 region has 11 residues. The germline V and J ends were trimmed by 4 bases and 2 bases, with 4 bases remaining between them. Germline-derived CDR1 and CDR2 are GTSNPN and SVGIG (reference sequence).

The chain recombines TRBV2 with TRBJ1-5; TRBD1 aligns across 8 bases. CDR1 SNHLY and CDR2 FYNNEI come from the germline V gene. The CDR3 has 15 amino acids. Trimming removed 6 bases from V and 4 bases from J; junction bases left unmatched: 8. CDR3 nucleotides: TGTGCCAGCAGCACGACAGGGGTGGGGAATCAGCCCCAGCATTTT. This gives the protein CASSTTGVGNQPQHF.

V gene TRBV29-1 combines with J gene TRBJ1-2; 7 bases line up with TRBD1. The CDR3 sequence is 11 residues long. Germline-derived CDR1 and CDR2 are SQVTM and ANQGSEA. V lost 6 bases, J lost 5 bases, and 3 bases stayed unmatched. The CDR3: CSVTGAYGYTF. CDR3 DNA: TGCAGCGTCACAGGGGCTTATGGCTACACCTTC.

The chain combines TRBV28 with TRBJ2-5; 10 bases match TRBD1. This CDR3 region has 15 residues. Trimming cost V 8 bases and J 5 bases; bases outside gene matches: 11. CDR1 is MDHEN, CDR2 SYDVKM, per germline. CDR3 sequence reads: CASSRDRGEGETQYF. Written as DNA, the CDR3 is TGTGCCAGCTCCCGGGACAGGGGAGAGGGGGAGACCCAGTACTTC.

The chain recombines TRBV4-1 with TRBJ1-1, with a possible D match to TRBD1 (6 bases). CDR1 and CDR2 from the germline V gene are MGHRA and YSYEKL. CDR3 size: 14 residues. V was cut by 6 bases and J by 5 bases, with 16 bases left in between. CDR3 region: CASRLPGGRTEAFF. The DNA for the CDR3 is TGCGCCAGCAGGCTCCCGGGGGGCCGGACTGAAGCTTTCTTT.

This clone was observed a few times. The chain combines TRBV18 with TRBJ1-2; D might be TRBD1 (6 bases). CDR1 KGHSH and CDR2 LQKENI come from the germline V gene. The CDR3 totals 13 residues. Trimming removed 2 bases from V and 7 bases from J, with 11 bases in between. CDR3 DNA sequence: TGTGCCAGCTCACCATCAGGGGAGATTGGCTACACCTTC. Its protein product is CASSPSGEIGYTF.

This clone has a single count. The chain recombines TRBV3-1 (or the pseudogene TRBV3-2) with TRBJ2-1; 7 nucleotides match TRBD2. V was clipped by 1 base and J by 8 bases; unmatched bases: 8. The CDR3 is made up of 15 amino acids. Germline V gene lookup returns CDR1 LGHDT and CDR2 YNNKEL (reference sequence). The CDR3 is CASSQVTMGRDEQFF. CDR3 DNA: TGTGCCAGCAGCCAAGTGACCATGGGGAGGGATGAGCAGTTCTTC.